The TCR beta chain under discussion was sequenced for a study of shared clonotypes between healthy human individuals. With regard to this clone: What it binds is unknown.

The study, taken as a whole, reports: Sequencing of the sorted subsets was shown by rarefaction to be incomplete despite large depth.

The V segment lost 3 bases and the J segment 0 bases; nucleotides outside the gene matches: 1. CDR3 length equals 14 residues. From germline, CDR1 is WNHNN and CDR2 SYGVQD (reference sequence). CD45RA+ naive and CD45RA-negative memory subsets were separated from CD4+ cells. Sequencing was performed with immunoSEQ multiplex PCR; in TCRdb, only in-frame clones are kept and a portion is missing. The data hold a few million clones, with 85% to 95% observed a single time. Material: naive CD4+ T cells sorted from blood. Sample subset: CD45RA+ positively selected. V and J are TRBV10-1 and TRBJ2-7; 8 nucleotides align to TRBD2. The TCR originated in a man aged 18 to 30 in good health. The CDR3 DNA sequence: TGCGCCAGCAGTGACAGCGGGAGCTCCTACGAGCAGTACTTC. This translates into CASSDSGSSYEQYF.